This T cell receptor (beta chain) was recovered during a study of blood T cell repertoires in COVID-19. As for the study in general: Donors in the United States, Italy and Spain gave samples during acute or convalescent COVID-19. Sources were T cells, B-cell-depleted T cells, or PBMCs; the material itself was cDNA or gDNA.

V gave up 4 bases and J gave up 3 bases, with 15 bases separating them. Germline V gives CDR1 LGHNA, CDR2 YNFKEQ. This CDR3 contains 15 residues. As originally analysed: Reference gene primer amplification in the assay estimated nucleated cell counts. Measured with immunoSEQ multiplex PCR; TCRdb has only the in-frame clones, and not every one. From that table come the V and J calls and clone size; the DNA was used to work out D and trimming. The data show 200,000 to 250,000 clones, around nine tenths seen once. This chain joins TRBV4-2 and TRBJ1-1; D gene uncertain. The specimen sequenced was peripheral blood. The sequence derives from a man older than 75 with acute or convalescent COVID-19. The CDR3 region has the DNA TGTGCCAGCAGCCCCCAGGCGTTTAAGGACACTGAAGCTTTCTTT. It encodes CASSPQAFKDTEAFF.